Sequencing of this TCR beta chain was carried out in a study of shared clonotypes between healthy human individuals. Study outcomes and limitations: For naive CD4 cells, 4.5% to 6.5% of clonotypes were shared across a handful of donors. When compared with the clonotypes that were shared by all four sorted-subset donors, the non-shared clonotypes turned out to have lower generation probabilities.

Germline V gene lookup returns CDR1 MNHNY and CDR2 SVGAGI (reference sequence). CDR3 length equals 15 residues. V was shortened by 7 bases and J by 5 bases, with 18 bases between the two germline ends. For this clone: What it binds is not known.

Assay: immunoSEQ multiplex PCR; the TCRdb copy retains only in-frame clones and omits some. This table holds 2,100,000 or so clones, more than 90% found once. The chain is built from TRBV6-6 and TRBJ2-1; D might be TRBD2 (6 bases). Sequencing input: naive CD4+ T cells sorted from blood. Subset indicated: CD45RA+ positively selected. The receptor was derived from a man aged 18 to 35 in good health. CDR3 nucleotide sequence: TGTGCCAGCAAGTTCTCAGGAGGGTCACACAATGAGCAGTTCTTC. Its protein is CASKFSGGSHNEQFF.